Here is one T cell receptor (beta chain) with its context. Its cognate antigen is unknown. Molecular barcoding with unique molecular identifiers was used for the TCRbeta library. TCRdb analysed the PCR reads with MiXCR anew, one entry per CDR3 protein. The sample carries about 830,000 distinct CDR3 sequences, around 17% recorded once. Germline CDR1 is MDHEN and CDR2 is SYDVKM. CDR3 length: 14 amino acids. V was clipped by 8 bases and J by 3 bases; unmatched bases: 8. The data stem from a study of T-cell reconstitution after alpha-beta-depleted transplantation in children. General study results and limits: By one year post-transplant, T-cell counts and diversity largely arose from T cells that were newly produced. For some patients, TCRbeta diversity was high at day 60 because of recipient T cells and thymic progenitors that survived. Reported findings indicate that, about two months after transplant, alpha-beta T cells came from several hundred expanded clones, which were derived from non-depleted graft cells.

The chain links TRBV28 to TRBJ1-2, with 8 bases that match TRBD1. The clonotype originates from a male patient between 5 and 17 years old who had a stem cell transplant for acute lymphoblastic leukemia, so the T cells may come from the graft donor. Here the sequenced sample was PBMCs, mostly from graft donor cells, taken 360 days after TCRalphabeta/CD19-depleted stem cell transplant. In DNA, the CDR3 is TGTGCCAGCGGATCCAGGGGGCGCGACTATGGCTACACCTTC. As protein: CASGSRGRDYGYTF.